Presented here are 14 T cell receptor beta chains from one specimen sequenced in a study of OX40 agonist ivuxolimab in advanced cancers. The assay was immunoSEQ multiplex PCR, and TCRdb's table has in-frame clones only and misses some. Here the sample spans some 39,000 clones, 79% being singletons. Specimen: CD4+ or CD8+ T cells sorted from blood, collected in a trial of the OX40 agonist ivuxolimab. All receptors derive from an adult with an advanced solid tumor such as melanoma, head and neck, liver or kidney cancer.

The chain has TRBV5-1 and TRBJ1-2, with D unresolved. The germline V and J ends were trimmed by 0 bases and 7 bases, with 22 bases remaining between them. Looked up from germline, CDR1 is SGHRS and CDR2 is YFSETQ. The CDR3 spans 17 residues. In DNA, the CDR3 is TGCGCCAGCAGCTTGGCGGGTAGGGCCCAACAATCACGTGGCTACACCTTC. Protein: CASSLAGRAQQSRGYTF.

The gene calls are TRBV20-1 and TRBJ2-7; D ambiguous. V gave up 1 base and J gave up 4 bases, with 5 bases separating them. The CDR3 runs to 11 residues. Germline loops: CDR1 DFQATT, CDR2 SNEGSKA (reference sequence). In DNA form, the CDR3 reads TGCAGTGCTAGAGTAGGGTACGAGCAGTACTTC. Protein sequence: CSARVGYEQYF.

The V call is TRBV6-4, the J call TRBJ2-3, with D uncertain. V lost 4 bases and J lost 0, with 14 bases in between. Germline CDR1 and CDR2: MRHNA and SNTAGT. The CDR3 sequence is 16 residues long. In DNA form, the CDR3 reads TGTGCCAGCAGTGCCCTGACTGGATTTAGCACAGATACGCAGTATTTT. This translates into CASSALTGFSTDTQYF.

The J gene is TRBJ1-1, the V gene TRBV5-1, with a possible D match to TRBD1 (6 bases). The CDR3 has 15 amino acids. Germline CDR1 SGHRS, CDR2 YFSETQ. Trimming shortened V by 3 bases and J by 4 bases, and 16 bases separated the two germline ends. As DNA, the CDR3 is TGCGCCAGCAGCTCCAGTGGGGACACCGCCACTGAAGCTTTCTTT. Its translation: CASSSSGDTATEAFF.

The chain links TRBV9 to TRBJ2-7, with a possible D match to TRBD2 (6 bases). Germline lookup yields CDR1 SGDLS and CDR2 YYNGEE. The V end lost 6 bases, the J end lost 0 bases, and 16 bases lay between the germline ends. The CDR3 runs to 15 residues. The CDR3 sequence is CASNPGTLSSYEQYF. CDR3 DNA sequence: TGTGCCAGCAATCCCGGGACTCTCAGCTCCTACGAGCAGTACTTC.

The genes are TRBV5-6 and TRBJ2-1; the D call may be TRBD1 or TRBD2 (5 bases each). This CDR3 comprises 17 residues. V lost 2 bases and J lost 4, with 19 bases in between. Looked up from germline, CDR1 is SGHDT and CDR2 is YYEEEE. The CDR3 DNA reads as TGTGCCAGCAGCTTCAGGCCCGGGACGTCGATTTACAATGAGCAGTTCTTC. Translation: CASSFRPGTSIYNEQFF.

The V call is TRBV7-9, the J call TRBJ1-2; the D gene is possibly TRBD1 (6 bases). The CDR3 is made up of 16 amino acids. Trimming stripped 4 bases from V and 2 bases from J, with 17 bases between. From germline, CDR1 is SEHNR and CDR2 FQNEAQ (reference sequence). CDR3 protein: CASSSGGQQRNYGYTF. CDR3 bases: TGTGCCAGCAGCTCGGGTGGACAGCAAAGGAACTATGGCTACACCTTC. The full variable domain, completed using reference TRBV7-9 and TRBJ1-2, is DTGVSQNPRHKITKRGQNVTFRCDPISEHNRLYWYRQTLGQGPEFLTYFQNEAQLEKSRLLSDRFSAERPKGSFSTLEIQRTEQGDSAMYLCASSSGGQQRNYGYTFGSGTRLTVV.

This clone showed up just a few times. CDR3 protein: CASSLVAGGQVEQFF. In DNA form, the CDR3 reads TGTGCCAGCAGCTTGGTAGCGGGGGGGCAGGTTGAGCAGTTCTTC. This chain joins TRBV5-4 and TRBJ2-1, with TRBD2 matching 11 bases. The CDR3 extends over 15 amino acids. V gave up 0 bases and J gave up 9 bases; unmatched junction bases: 5. CDR1 and CDR2 from the germline V gene are SGHNT and YYREEE (reference sequence).

J is TRBJ1-5 and V is TRBV7-8; TRBD1 matches at 8 bases. The CDR3 is made up of 16 amino acids. From germline, CDR1 is SGHVS and CDR2 FQNEAQ. J lost 4 bases, V lost 3 bases, and 8 bases had no gene match. In nucleotides, the CDR3 is TGTGCCAGCAGCTTTATGCCTGGACAGGGAAATCAGCCCCAGCATTTT. Translating it yields CASSFMPGQGNQPQHF.

This clone was recorded once. The gene calls are TRBV5-1 and TRBJ2-7, with D possibly matching TRBD2 (6 bases). CDR3 size: 13 residues. Germline V lookup: CDR1 SGHRS, CDR2 YFSETQ. V lost 0 bases to trimming and J lost 9 bases, with 13 bases between them. The CDR3 DNA is TGCGCCAGCAGCTTGGAGTCCGGGGGAGGGCAGTACTTC. Translated, it gives CASSLESGGGQYF.

The chain couples TRBV29-1 to TRBJ2-2; no reliable D call. This CDR3 is 12 amino acids long. The germline V gene encodes CDR1 SQVTM and CDR2 ANQGSEA. Trimming removed 7 bases at V and 3 bases at J, with 9 bases between. The CDR3 sequence is CSAPRDTGELFF. In nucleotides, the CDR3 is TGCAGCGCCCCAAGGGACACCGGGGAGCTGTTTTTT.

The rearrangement joins TRBV5-1 to TRBJ2-1; D remains ambiguous. Germline V gene sequence: CDR1 SGHRS, CDR2 YFSETQ. Deletions cut 7 bases from V and 5 bases from J, with 13 bases between. The length of the CDR3 is 13 residues. The CDR3 is CASGELDDNEQFF. The CDR3 nucleotides read TGCGCCAGCGGGGAACTTGACGACAATGAGCAGTTCTTC.

The chain couples TRBV7-3 to TRBJ2-3; TRBD2 might be the D (5 bases). The CDR3 length is 15 residues. The germline gives CDR1 SGHTA, CDR2 FQGTGA. V was clipped by 3 bases and J by 1 base, with 11 bases between them. The CDR3 loop reads CASSFRASRTDTQYF. The CDR3 region has the DNA TGTGCCAGCAGCTTTCGCGCTAGCCGCACAGATACGCAGTATTTT. Supplemented by reference TRBV7-3 and TRBJ2-3, the full variable domain reads GAGVSQTPSNKVTEKGKYVELRCDPISGHTALYWYRQSLGQGPEFLIYFQGTGAADDSGLPNDRFFAVRPEGSVSTLKIQRTERGDSAVYLCASSFRASRTDTQYFGPGTRLTVL.

The CDR3 DNA is TGTGCCAGCAGTGAAGCCGCGGGGCTAGCGGCGGGGGACGAGCAGTACTTC. Translating gives CASSEAAGLAAGDEQYF. This chain uses TRBV6-1 with TRBJ2-7; 7 bases fit TRBD2. The CDR3 runs to 17 residues. Germline CDR1 MNHNS, CDR2 SASEGT. The trim removed 0 bases at V and 5 bases at J, leaving 13 bases unmatched.